The T cell receptor beta chain described here comes from a study of blood T cell repertoires in COVID-19. The wider study: Collection of acute and convalescent COVID-19 samples took place in the United States, Italy and Spain. T cells, B-cell-depleted T cells, or PBMCs supplied cDNA or gDNA.

The repertoire was sequenced with immunoSEQ multiplex PCR; TCRdb's copy has only in-frame clones and lacks some. Of around 250,000 clones listed, approximately 86% are singletons. Germline CDR1 is SGHRS and CDR2 is YFSETQ. The CDR3 sequence is 14 residues long. V lost 7 bases, J lost 6 bases, and 9 bases stayed unmatched. Sequenced material: PBMCs or T cells enriched from blood (not recorded which). This TCR came from a woman aged 45-60 years who had recovered from COVID-19. The chain links TRBV5-1 to TRBJ2-2; 7 bases match TRBD1. The CDR3, as DNA: TGCGCCAGCGGTGGGACAGAAGGTCCCGGGGAGCTGTTTTTT. Amino acid sequence: CASGGTEGPGELFF.